Listed below are T cell receptor beta chains from one sample, sequenced in a study of T cell responses to AZD1222 COVID-19 vaccine. Assay: immunoSEQ multiplex PCR; the TCRdb copy retains only in-frame clones and omits some. The sample holds over 110,000 clones; roughly 90% are singletons and the top ten take approximately 1.6%. The material was peripheral blood, obtained 28 days after the second AZD1222 dose. Receptor source: an adult who received the AZD1222 COVID-19 vaccine. Both conserved end residues are part of each CDR3. D genes are given only for firm matches. Some rows have no size entry. The others give once, few or many, or a class for an expanded clone.

abundance,j_gene,v_gene,d_gene,CDR3nt,CDR3aa
.,TRBJ1-5,TRBV18,.,TGTGCCAGCTCGGGCGGGACATTTATTGGCAATCAGCCCCAGCATTTT,CASSGGTFIGNQPQHF
.,TRBJ1-2,TRBV29-1,TRBD1,TGCAGCGTTGCTGGGACAGGTTATGGCTACACCTTC,CSVAGTGYGYTF
.,TRBJ2-2,TRBV3-1/TRBV3-2,TRBD2,TGTGCCAGCAGCCTAAACAGGCAAGCGGGAGGGCCCTCGTACACCGGGGAGCTGTTTTTT,CASSLNRQAGGPSYTGELFF
.,TRBJ1-1,TRBV28,.,TGTGCCAGCAGCCTGGACACGGGGTTAATGAACACTGAAGCTTTCTTT,CASSLDTGLMNTEAFF
.,TRBJ1-2,TRBV4-1,.,TGCGCCAGCAGCCTCGGGGGGGGCAGCACCCCCAGGGCTGGCTACACCTTC,CASSLGGGSTPRAGYTF
.,TRBJ2-1,TRBV30,TRBD2,TGTGCCTGGAGGGCACGGGGGGACTATTACCAGTTCTTC,CAWRARGDYYQFF
many,TRBJ2-7,TRBV9,.,TGTGCCAGCAGCGTAGGAGGTGCATCCGAGCAGTACTTC,CASSVGGASEQYF
few,TRBJ2-1,TRBV18,TRBD1,TGTGCCAGCTCACCTCAGGGGGCCAGTAATTGGAATGAGCAGTTCTTC,CASSPQGASNWNEQFF
.,TRBJ2-1,TRBV18,.,TGTGCCAGCTCACCTCAGGTGGGTAAGGGATCCTACAATGAGCAGTTCTTC,CASSPQVGKGSYNEQFF
.,TRBJ2-3,TRBV6-2/TRBV6-3,.,TGTGCCAGCAGTTATAGAGGGACCCCGACGACAGATACGCAGTATTTT,CASSYRGTPTTDTQYF
.,TRBJ1-6,TRBV28,.,TGTGCCAGCAGCCCCCGCAGCAGCTCCTATAATTCACCCCTCCACTTT,CASSPRSSSYNSPLHF
.,TRBJ2-2,TRBV7-3,TRBD2,TGTGCCAGCAGCCCCGGACTAGCGGGAATCTCCGGGGAGCTGTTTTTT,CASSPGLAGISGELFF
.,TRBJ1-4,TRBV28,TRBD1,TGTGCCAGCAGTTACGGACAGGGGGCCGGTGAAAAACTGTTTTTT,CASSYGQGAGEKLFF
.,TRBJ1-2,TRBV5-1,TRBD1,TGCGCCAGCAGCACCGGGACAGGGAATGGCTACACCTTC,CASSTGTGNGYTF
.,TRBJ1-2,TRBV5-4,TRBD1,TGTGCCAGCAGCTCACAGGGGATTAACTATGGCTACACCTTC,CASSSQGINYGYTF
.,TRBJ2-5,TRBV7-2,TRBD1,TGTGCCAGCAGCTTAGGAGCAGGGGGCTGGGAGACCCAGTACTTC,CASSLGAGGWETQYF
few,TRBJ2-1,TRBV10-3,TRBD2,TGTGCCATCAGTCCGACTAGCGGGGGTTTCTACAATGAGCAGTTCTTC,CAISPTSGGFYNEQFF
.,TRBJ2-5,TRBV5-6,.,TGTGCCAGCAGCTTGTATACTGGGGGGGAGACCCAGTACTTC,CASSLYTGGETQYF
.,TRBJ1-4,TRBV5-4,.,TGTGCCAGCAGCTTAGGTAATAATGAAAAACTGTTTTTT,CASSLGNNEKLFF
.,TRBJ1-3,TRBV28,TRBD1,TGTGCCAGCAGTACCAGGGGGTTCAGCTCTGGAAACACCATATATTTT,CASSTRGFSSGNTIYF
few,TRBJ2-7,TRBV4-1,TRBD2,TGCGCCAGCAGCCCCCGGACTAGCGGATACTACGAGCAGTACTTC,CASSPRTSGYYEQYF
once,TRBJ1-5,TRBV12-3/TRBV12-4,.,TGTGCCAGCAGCCCAGGCTTTCAGCCCCAGCATTTT,CASSPGFQPQHF
.,TRBJ1-1,TRBV18,.,TGTGCCAGCTCACCCACCCCGGGGAACACTGAAGCTTTCTTT,CASSPTPGNTEAFF
.,TRBJ2-4,TRBV10-1,.,TGCGCCAGCAGTGATAACAGGACAGTAAAAAACATTCAGTACTTC,CASSDNRTVKNIQYF
.,TRBJ1-1,TRBV5-1,TRBD1,TGCGCCAGCAGCCCTCGGGACAGGGAAGCTTTCTTT,CASSPRDREAFF
.,TRBJ2-4,TRBV30,TRBD1,TGTGCCTGGAGGGGACAGGCCAAAAACATTCAGTACTTC,CAWRGQAKNIQYF
.,TRBJ2-1,TRBV10-3,TRBD2,TGTGCCATCAGTGAGTCTACTAGCGGGGGTCCCTACAATGAGCAGTTCTTC,CAISESTSGGPYNEQFF
.,TRBJ2-1,TRBV5-1,.,TGCGCCAGCAGCTTGGCCACGGGGGCCATCAATGAGCAGTTCTTC,CASSLATGAINEQFF
.,TRBJ2-7,TRBV11-3,TRBD1,TGTGCCAGCAGCTTACAGGGACAGGGGGATGAGCAGTACTTC,CASSLQGQGDEQYF
many,TRBJ2-2,TRBV7-9,.,TGTGCCAGCAGCGACCTCAACAGGGAAATGAGCACCGGGGAGCTGTTTTTT,CASSDLNREMSTGELFF
.,TRBJ2-7,TRBV2,TRBD2,TGTGCCACTAGACTAGCGGATAAGTACGAGCAGTACTTC,CATRLADKYEQYF
.,TRBJ2-5,TRBV5-8,TRBD1,TGTGCCAGCAGCCCGGGACAGGGGGCAGTGGGGGAGACCCAGTACTTC,CASSPGQGAVGETQYF
.,TRBJ2-3,TRBV10-2,.,TGCGCCAGCAGTGAGGGACTACGAGCGCCAGATACGCAGTATTTT,CASSEGLRAPDTQYF
.,TRBJ2-1,TRBV5-1,.,TGCGCCAGCAGCTTGGCCGGGCGGGCGGTCCACAATGAGCAGTTCTTC,CASSLAGRAVHNEQFF
.,TRBJ2-2,TRBV6-4,.,TGTGCCAGCAGTGAGGTAGCGGACCCCTTCGGGGAGCTGTTTTTT,CASSEVADPFGELFF
once,TRBJ1-3,TRBV6-5,.,TGTGCCAGCCTAAGAACGCAAACCTCCGTGGACACCATATATTTT,CASLRTQTSVDTIYF
.,TRBJ1-1,TRBV6-2/TRBV6-3,.,TGTGCCAGCAGTATTCGAGAGAACACTGAAGCTTTCTTT,CASSIRENTEAFF
.,TRBJ2-4,TRBV19,TRBD2,TGTGCCAGTAGTTCTGACTGGGGGAGGGAACCTAAGCCCAAAAACATTCAGTACTTC,CASSSDWGREPKPKNIQYF
.,TRBJ1-1,TRBV7-9,.,TGTGCCAGCAGCCAACCATTTACAGGGAGGGGAGAAGCTTTCTTT,CASSQPFTGRGEAFF
.,TRBJ2-4,TRBV14,.,TGTGCCAGCAGCCAAGAGGCGGGGCCCTTAGCCAAAAACATTCAGTACTTC,CASSQEAGPLAKNIQYF
.,TRBJ1-2,TRBV7-3,TRBD1,TGTGCCAGCAGCTCTCCGGGACAGGGGCCTTCCGGGGGTGGCTACACCTTC,CASSSPGQGPSGGGYTF
.,TRBJ2-7,TRBV5-4,TRBD1,TGTGCCAGCAGCTTGGGGCATGGGACAGGCCTATACGAGCAGTACTTC,CASSLGHGTGLYEQYF